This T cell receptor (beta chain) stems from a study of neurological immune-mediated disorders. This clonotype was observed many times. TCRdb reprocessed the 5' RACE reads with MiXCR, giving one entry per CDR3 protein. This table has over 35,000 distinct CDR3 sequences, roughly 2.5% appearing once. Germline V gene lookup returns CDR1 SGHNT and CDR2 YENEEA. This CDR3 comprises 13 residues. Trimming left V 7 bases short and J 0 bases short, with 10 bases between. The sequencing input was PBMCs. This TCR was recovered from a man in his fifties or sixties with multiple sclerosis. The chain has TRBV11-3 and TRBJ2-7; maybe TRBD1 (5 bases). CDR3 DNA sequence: TGTGCCAGCAAAACAGGCGGCTCCTACGAGCAGTACTTC. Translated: CASKTGGSYEQYF.